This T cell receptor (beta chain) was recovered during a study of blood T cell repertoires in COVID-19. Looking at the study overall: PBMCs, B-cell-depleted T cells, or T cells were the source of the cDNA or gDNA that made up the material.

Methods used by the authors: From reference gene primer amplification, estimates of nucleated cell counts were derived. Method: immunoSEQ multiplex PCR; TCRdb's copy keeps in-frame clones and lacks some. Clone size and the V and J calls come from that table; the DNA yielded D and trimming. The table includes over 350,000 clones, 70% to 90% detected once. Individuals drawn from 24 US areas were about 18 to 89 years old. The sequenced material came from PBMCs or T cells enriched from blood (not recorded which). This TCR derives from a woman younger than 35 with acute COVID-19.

Here the CDR3 reads CASRETSGRLDEQYF. The DNA of the CDR3 is TGTGCCAGCAGGGAGACTAGCGGGAGGTTGGACGAGCAGTACTTC. This chain joins TRBV5-5 and TRBJ2-7, with 13 bases aligning to TRBD2. The CDR3 loop spans 15 amino acids. Germline trimming cut 5 bases from V and 5 bases from J; bases unmatched to any gene: 7. Looked up from germline, CDR1 is SGHKS and CDR2 is YYEKEE (reference sequence).